The T cell receptor (beta chain) described here comes from a study of CD8+ T cells in alopecia areata. Germline V lookup: CDR1 SGHVS, CDR2 FNYEAQ. V was trimmed by 0 bases and J by 10 bases, leaving 10 bases between them. The CDR3 totals 13 residues. This clone occurred a few times. Sequencing used cDNA as its template, made by extracting RNA and reverse transcribing it. TCRdb's copy holds only in-frame clones and misses some; the assay was immunoSEQ multiplex PCR. The table shows over 150,000 clones, with roughly 50% occurring only once. The treatment: oral pan-JAK inhibitor, 5-10 mg twice daily. The clonotype was recovered from a human donor with alopecia areata. This chain joins TRBV7-6 and TRBJ2-1, with D maybe TRBD2 (6 bases). Sample: CD8+ T cells sorted from blood, taken at week 24, from a patient treated with tofacitinib. The CDR3 sequence is CASSLAGSGEQFF. CDR3 in DNA: TGTGCCAGCAGCTTAGCCGGGAGCGGGGAGCAGTTCTTC.